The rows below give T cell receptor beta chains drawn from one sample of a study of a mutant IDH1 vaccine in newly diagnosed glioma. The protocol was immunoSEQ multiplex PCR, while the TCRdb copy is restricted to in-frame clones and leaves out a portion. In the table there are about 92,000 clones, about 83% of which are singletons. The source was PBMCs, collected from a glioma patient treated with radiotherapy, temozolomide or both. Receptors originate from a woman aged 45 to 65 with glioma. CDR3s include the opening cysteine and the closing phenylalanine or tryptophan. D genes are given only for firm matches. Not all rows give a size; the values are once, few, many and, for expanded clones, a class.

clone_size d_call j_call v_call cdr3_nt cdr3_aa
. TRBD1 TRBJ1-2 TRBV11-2 TGTGCCAGCAGCCACCCAGACAGGGCGAATGGCTACACCTTC CASSHPDRANGYTF
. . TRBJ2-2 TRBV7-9 TGTGCCAGCAGCCTAGGGACTGGCGCGAACACCGGGGAGCTGTTTTTT CASSLGTGANTGELFF
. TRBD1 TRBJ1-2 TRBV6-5 TGTGCCAGCAGTCAGGACAGGTACTATGGCTACACCTTC CASSQDRYYGYTF
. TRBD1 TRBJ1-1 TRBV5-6 TGTGCCAGCAGCTTGGGACCAGGGGGGGACACTGAAGCTTTCTTT CASSLGPGGDTEAFF
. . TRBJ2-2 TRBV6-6 TGTGCCAGCAGTTACCGACAGTCCGGGGAGCTGTTTTTT CASSYRQSGELFF
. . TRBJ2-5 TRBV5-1 TGCGCCAGCAGCTTGCGACAGGGAGGAGGTGAGACCCAGTACTTC CASSLRQGGGETQYF
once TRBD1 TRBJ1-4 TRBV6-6 TGTGCCAGCATCCAGGGGGCTAATGAAAAACTGTTTTTT CASIQGANEKLFF
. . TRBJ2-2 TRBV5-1 TGCGCCAGCAGCTTGGGTCCGGGTGCGGGAACCGGGGAGCTGTTTTTT CASSLGPGAGTGELFF
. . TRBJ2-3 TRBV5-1 TGCGCCAGCAGCCCGCTCCGGGGAGTCGCGGATACGCAGTATTTT CASSPLRGVADTQYF
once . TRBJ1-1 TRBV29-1 TGCAGCGTCCTATTGCTTTTGAGCTCGAACACTGAAGCTTTCTTT CSVLLLLSSNTEAFF
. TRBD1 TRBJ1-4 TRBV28 TGTGCCAGCAGTCTAAGACAGGGAAAACTGTTTTTT CASSLRQGKLFF
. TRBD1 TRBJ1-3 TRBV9 TGTGCCAGCAGCAAAAGAGGGGACAGGAACTCTGGAAACACCATATATTTT CASSKRGDRNSGNTIYF
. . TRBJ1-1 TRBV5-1 TGCGCCAGCAGCAACAGGGAGGACACTGAAGCTTTCTTT CASSNREDTEAFF
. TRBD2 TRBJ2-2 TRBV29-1 TGCAGTTGGGGAGGGGTGTCCGGGGAGCTGTTTTTT CSWGGVSGELFF
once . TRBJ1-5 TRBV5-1 TGCGCCAGCAGCTTGGAAGGGAGCGGGAGCAATCAGCCCCAGCATTTT CASSLEGSGSNQPQHF
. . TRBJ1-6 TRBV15 TGTGCCACCAGCGGGGCAGGGGATTCACCCCTCCACTTT CATSGAGDSPLHF
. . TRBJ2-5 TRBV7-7 TGTGCCAGCAGCTTAGAAGGGAGGAAGACCCAGTACTTC CASSLEGRKTQYF
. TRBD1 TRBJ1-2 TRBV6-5 TGTGCCAGCAGTTACCTGACAGGGACTAACTATGGCTACACCTTC CASSYLTGTNYGYTF
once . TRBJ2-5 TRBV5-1 TGCGCCAGCAGCCAAGGGGCTCAAGAGACCCAGTACTTC CASSQGAQETQYF
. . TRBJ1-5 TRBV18 TGTGCCAGCTCTGGACAGTCGGGCAATCAGCCCCAGCATTTT CASSGQSGNQPQHF
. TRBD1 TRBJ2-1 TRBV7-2 TGTGCCAGCAGTTTACCGCGGGACAGGGTCTTCTTC CASSLPRDRVFF
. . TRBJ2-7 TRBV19 TGTGCCAGTAGTCCCCGCAGGGAGCTGGGCGAGCAGTACTTC CASSPRRELGEQYF
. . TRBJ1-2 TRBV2 TGTGCCAGCAGTGAATCACACTATGGCTACACCTTC CASSESHYGYTF
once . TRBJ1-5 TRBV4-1 TGCGCCAGCAGCCAACCGGGCTTTAGCAATCAGCCCCAGCATTTT CASSQPGFSNQPQHF
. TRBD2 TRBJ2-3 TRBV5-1 TGCGCCAGCCGGGAACTAGCGGGGGGCACAGATACGCAGTATTTT CASRELAGGTDTQYF
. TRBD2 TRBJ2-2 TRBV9 TGTGCCAGCAGCCCTAGCGGGGGAGTGAACACCGGGGAGCTGTTTTTT CASSPSGGVNTGELFF
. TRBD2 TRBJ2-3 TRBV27 TGTGCCAGCAGTTCCCCGGGACTAGCGGGCACAGATACGCAGTATTTT CASSSPGLAGTDTQYF
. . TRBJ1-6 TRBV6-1 TGTGCCAGCAGTGCTGACAGACAAAATTCACCCCTCCACTTT CASSADRQNSPLHF
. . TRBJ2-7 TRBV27 TGTGCCAGCAGCCCCAACTGGGGTGAGAGCTCCTACGAGCAGTACTTC CASSPNWGESSYEQYF
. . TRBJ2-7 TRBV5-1 TGCGCCAGCAGCTTGGGAGGGATGGGGTTCTACGAGCAGTACTTC CASSLGGMGFYEQYF
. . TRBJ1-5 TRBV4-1 TGCGCCAGCAGCCAAGAGCAGGTCTCCCGCAATCAGCCCCAGCATTTT CASSQEQVSRNQPQHF
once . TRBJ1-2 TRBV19 TGTGCCAGTAGTATGTGGGCCAAGGGGCTCGACTATGGCTACACCTTC CASSMWAKGLDYGYTF
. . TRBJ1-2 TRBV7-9 TGTGCCAGCAGCGACACTACAGGGAACGGAAACTATGGCTACACCTTC CASSDTTGNGNYGYTF
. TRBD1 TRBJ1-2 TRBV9 TGTGCCAGCAGCTCATCAGGGGGCTACGGCTACACCTTC CASSSSGGYGYTF
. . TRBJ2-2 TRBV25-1 TGTGCCAGCAGTGGGACAGCGAACACCGGGGAGCTGTTTTTT CASSGTANTGELFF
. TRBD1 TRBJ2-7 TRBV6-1 TGTGCCAGCGGAAGGGACTCAGGGACAGGGCTTTACTTC CASGRDSGTGLYF
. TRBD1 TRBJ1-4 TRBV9 TGTGCCAGCAGCGCGACCACAGGGGTGGCTGAAAAACTGTTTTTT CASSATTGVAEKLFF
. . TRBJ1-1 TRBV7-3 TGTGCCAGCAGCTTAACTGTGAACACTGAAGCTTTCTTT CASSLTVNTEAFF
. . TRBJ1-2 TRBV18 TGTGCCAGCTCGGGCCCAAGGGGAGAGAATGGCTACACCTTC CASSGPRGENGYTF
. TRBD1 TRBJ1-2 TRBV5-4 TGTGCCAGCAGCTTGGGGCAGGGGGCAGGCTATGGCTACACCTTC CASSLGQGAGYGYTF
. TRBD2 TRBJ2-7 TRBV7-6 TGTGCCAGCAGCTCAAGCGGGGGCAACTACGAGCAGTACTTC CASSSSGGNYEQYF